Listed below are T cell receptor beta chains from one sample, sequenced in a study of shared clonotypes between healthy human individuals. Sequenced by immunoSEQ multiplex PCR; TCRdb stores in-frame clones only, minus some. In the table there are about 680,000 clones, 60% to 75% of which are singletons. The sample comprised memory CD4+ T cells sorted from blood. The receptors stem from a woman aged 30 to 39 in good health. The CDR3 runs from the conserved cysteine through the conserved F or W. Each record gives: D gene, J gene, V gene, clone size, CDR3 DNA, CDR3 protein. The D gene is left open where the match is weak. Clone size, where shown, is once, few, many, or a class for clones that have expanded.

TRBD2 TRBJ2-1 TRBV5-1 NA TGCGCCAGCAGCTTGGAAACTAGCGGGACTCCGTTCTTC CASSLETSGTPFF
TRBD1 TRBJ2-2 TRBV29-1 few TGCAGCGCAGCTACAGGGGCCAGGAACACCGGGGAGCTGTTTTTT CSAATGARNTGELFF
TRBD2 TRBJ2-1 TRBV29-1 NA TGCAGCGTTGAGACCGGGACTAGCGGGGGCAATGAGCAGTTCTTC CSVETGTSGGNEQFF
TRBD1 TRBJ1-2 TRBV5-6 few TGTGCCAGCAGCTCCCTTGGGGGGACAGGACGTAACTATGGCTACACCTTC CASSSLGGTGRNYGYTF
NA TRBJ2-7 TRBV25-1 NA TGTGCCAGCAGCCACGGGAGTTACGAGCAGTACTTC CASSHGSYEQYF
TRBD1 TRBJ2-1 TRBV10-3 NA TGTGCCATCAGATCCGGGACAGGGAGCGATGAGCAGTTCTTC CAIRSGTGSDEQFF
NA TRBJ1-6 TRBV6-5 NA TGTGCCAGCAGTCCGGGACGGACTAATTCACCCCTCCACTTT CASSPGRTNSPLHF
TRBD1 TRBJ1-2 TRBV2 few TGTGCCAGCAACAAGGACAGGGGAGGTGGCTACACCTTC CASNKDRGGGYTF
TRBD2 TRBJ2-7 TRBV11-2 NA TGTGCCAGCAGCTTAGACAGGACTAGTACCGAGCAGTACTTC CASSLDRTSTEQYF
TRBD1 TRBJ2-7 TRBV5-1 NA TGCGCCAGCAGCTTGGTAGGTGGGCAGGGGGCCTACGAGCAGTACTTC CASSLVGGQGAYEQYF
TRBD2 TRBJ2-3 TRBV10-1 NA TGCGCCAGCAGTGACAAACCGGGACTAGCGGGATTCACAGATACGCAGTATTTT CASSDKPGLAGFTDTQYF
TRBD1 TRBJ2-1 TRBV28 NA TGTGCCAGCAGCTCAGGGGGCCCGAACAATGAGCAGTTCTTC CASSSGGPNNEQFF
NA TRBJ2-2 TRBV10-1 many TGCGCCAGCAGTGACGGGGCCGCGAACACCGGGGAGCTGTTTTTT CASSDGAANTGELFF
TRBD1 TRBJ2-3 TRBV5-1 once TGCGCCACCAGGGACAGCTCAAGTAGCACAGATACGCAGTATTTT CATRDSSSSTDTQYF
NA TRBJ2-5 TRBV11-2 NA TGTGCCAGCAGATCCGGGGGCCAAGAGACCCAGTACTTC CASRSGGQETQYF
NA TRBJ1-1 TRBV19 NA TGTGCCAGTAGTATAGGGGGGGCGAACACTGAAGCTTTCTTT CASSIGGANTEAFF
TRBD1 TRBJ1-1 TRBV5-4 NA TGTGCCAGCAGCTTTTACGGGACAGGGGGTAACACTGAAGCTTTCTTT CASSFYGTGGNTEAFF
NA TRBJ2-7 TRBV4-2 NA TGTGCCAGCAGCCAAGACAAGGCAGCGGGCGAGCAGTACTTC CASSQDKAAGEQYF
TRBD1 TRBJ2-7 TRBV5-8 NA TGTGCCAGCAGACCGACAGGGCCACTGGGCGAGCAGTACTTC CASRPTGPLGEQYF
TRBD2 TRBJ2-4 TRBV27 few TGTGCCAGCAGTGTAGGGGGAGCGGGAGTGAGGAAAAACATTCAGTACTTC CASSVGGAGVRKNIQYF
TRBD1 TRBJ1-1 TRBV29-1 NA TGCAGCGTAAAATCCGGGACAGGGTTCGGAACTGAAGCTTTCTTT CSVKSGTGFGTEAFF
TRBD2 TRBJ2-1 TRBV5-1 once TGCGCCAGCAGCTGGACTAGCGGGAGGGCCGGTGGTAATGAGCAGTTCTTC CASSWTSGRAGGNEQFF
NA TRBJ2-7 TRBV9 NA TGTGCCAGCAGCCCCCCCTCGGGACAAACCTACGAGCAGTACTTC CASSPPSGQTYEQYF
TRBD2 TRBJ2-3 TRBV5-1 NA TGCGCCAGCAGCTTGGCCCCCATTAGCGGGAGGTCGGGCACAGATACGCAGTATTTT CASSLAPISGRSGTDTQYF
NA TRBJ2-3 TRBV19 NA TGTGCCAGTAGTTCTTCGGGGGGCCGGCCCTTTAATACGCAGTATTTT CASSSSGGRPFNTQYF
NA TRBJ2-3 TRBV27 NA TGTGCCAGCAGCCGGAGTGGGTGGAGTACGCAGTATTTT CASSRSGWSTQYF
NA TRBJ2-1 TRBV2 NA TGTGCCAGCAGTAACGGACGGGGGACTGAGCAGTTCTTC CASSNGRGTEQFF
NA TRBJ1-5 TRBV5-1 NA TGCGCCAGCAGCTTGAGTCCACAGGGAGTTTCCAATCAGCCCCAGCATTTT CASSLSPQGVSNQPQHF
TRBD1 TRBJ1-1 TRBV19 once TGTGCCACCGGGGAGGGCAGGGGGCAAACTGAAGCTTTCTTT CATGEGRGQTEAFF
NA TRBJ2-3 TRBV29-1 few TGCAGCGTTCTCCGGCGGGATGGGACAGATACGCAGTATTTT CSVLRRDGTDTQYF
NA TRBJ1-4 TRBV4-1 NA TGCGCCAGCAGCCCCGCCCGAGGGGGAACTAATGAAAAACTGTTTTTT CASSPARGGTNEKLFF
NA TRBJ2-5 TRBV19 NA TGTGCCAGTAGTATTATATGGGGCGAGACCCAGTACTTC CASSIIWGETQYF
TRBD2 TRBJ2-3 TRBV27 NA TGTGCCAGCAGCCGGAGCGGGAGGTCCACAGATACGCAGTATTTT CASSRSGRSTDTQYF
NA TRBJ2-5 TRBV5-1 NA TGCGCCAGCTCACAGGGATTTGCGGAGACCCAGTACTTC CASSQGFAETQYF
NA TRBJ2-3 TRBV10-3 NA TGTGCCATCAGTGACGTGGGAGTGACAGATACGCAGTATTTT CAISDVGVTDTQYF
NA TRBJ2-3 TRBV5-6 NA TGTGCCAGCAGAAGCCGGAATTCCGCGTGCTGCCCAGATACGCAGTATTTT CASRSRNSACCPDTQYF
NA TRBJ1-5 TRBV6-5 NA TGTGCCAGCAGTTTCCGGGACACCGATCAGCCCCAGCATTTT CASSFRDTDQPQHF
TRBD2 TRBJ2-1 TRBV4-2 NA TGTGCCAGCAGCCGGGGACTAGCGGGAGATTATGAGCAGTTCTTC CASSRGLAGDYEQFF
NA TRBJ2-1 TRBV27 NA TGTGCCAGCAGTCTGACAGGTAATCATGAGCAGTTCTTC CASSLTGNHEQFF
TRBD2 TRBJ2-1 TRBV6-1 few TGTGCCAGCAGTGGGGTAGCGGGAGTGTCCTACAATGAGCAGTTCTTC CASSGVAGVSYNEQFF
TRBD1 TRBJ2-7 TRBV11-3 NA TGTGCCAGCAGCTTAGGACAGGGTAACGAGCAGTACTTC CASSLGQGNEQYF
TRBD1 TRBJ1-1 TRBV6-5 few TGTGCCAGCCGTCGGACAGGGGCCCAGGGGACTGAAGCTTTCTTT CASRRTGAQGTEAFF
TRBD2 TRBJ2-2 TRBV18 NA TGTGCCAGCTCACCAAAAATAGCGGGAGCAGGGACCGGGGAGCTGTTTTTT CASSPKIAGAGTGELFF
TRBD1 TRBJ1-1 TRBV28 NA TGTGCCAGCAGTCCGACCGGGACAGGTAATGAAGCTTTCTTT CASSPTGTGNEAFF
TRBD2 TRBJ2-2 TRBV7-2 few TGTGCCAGCAGGAAGGGACTAGCGGGAGTAAACGGGGAGCTGTTTTTT CASRKGLAGVNGELFF
TRBD1 TRBJ2-1 TRBV27 NA TGTGCCAGCCGCCCGGACAGGCGTTTGGTGGAGCAGTTCTTC CASRPDRRLVEQFF
NA TRBJ2-1 TRBV27 few TGTGCCAGCAGTTCCAGGGACAAGAAGCAGTTCTTC CASSSRDKKQFF
NA TRBJ1-3 TRBV2 NA TGTGCCAGCATTGGGCAGGGAGCATCTGGAAACACCATATATTTT CASIGQGASGNTIYF
NA TRBJ2-7 TRBV9 few TGTGCCAGCAGCGTAGCCACAGGGATCACCTACGAGCAGTACTTC CASSVATGITYEQYF
NA TRBJ1-5 TRBV5-4 many TGTGCCAGCAGCACGGACGGGAATCAGCCCCAGCATTTT CASSTDGNQPQHF
NA TRBJ2-1 TRBV5-8 NA TGTGCCAGCAGCTTGTTTAATGAGCAGTTCTTC CASSLFNEQFF
NA TRBJ2-7 TRBV5-8 NA TGTGCCAGCACCGCTTCTCTTGGTTACGAGCAGTACTTC CASTASLGYEQYF
NA TRBJ1-2 TRBV13 NA TGTGCCAGCAGCCCGACAATGAACTATGGCTACACCTTC CASSPTMNYGYTF
NA TRBJ2-7 TRBV6-1 few TGTGCCAGCAGGGGGGAGTCCTACGAGCAGTACTTC CASRGESYEQYF
NA TRBJ1-1 TRBV18 NA TGTGCCAGCTCTCTAGGACAGATGAACACTGAAGCTTTCTTT CASSLGQMNTEAFF